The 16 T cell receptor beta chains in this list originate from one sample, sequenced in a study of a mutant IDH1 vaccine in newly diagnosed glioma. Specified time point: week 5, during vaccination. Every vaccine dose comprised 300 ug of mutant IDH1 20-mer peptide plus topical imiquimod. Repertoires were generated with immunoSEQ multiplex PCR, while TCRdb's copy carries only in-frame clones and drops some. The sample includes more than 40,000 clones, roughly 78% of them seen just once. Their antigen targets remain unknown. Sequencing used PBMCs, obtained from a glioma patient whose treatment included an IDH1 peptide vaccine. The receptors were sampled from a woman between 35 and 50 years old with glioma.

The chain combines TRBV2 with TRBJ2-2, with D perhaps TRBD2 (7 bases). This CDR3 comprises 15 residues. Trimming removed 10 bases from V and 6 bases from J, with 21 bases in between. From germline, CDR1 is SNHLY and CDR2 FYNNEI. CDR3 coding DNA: TGTGCCACCAACGGGGGGCAGGGATGGGCCGGGGAGCTGTTTTTT. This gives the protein CATNGGQGWAGELFF.

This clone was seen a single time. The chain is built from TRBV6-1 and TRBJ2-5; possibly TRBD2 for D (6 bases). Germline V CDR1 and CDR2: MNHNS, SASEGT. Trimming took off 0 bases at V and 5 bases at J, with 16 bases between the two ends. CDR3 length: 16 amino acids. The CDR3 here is CASSEALTGVRETQYF. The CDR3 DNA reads TGTGCCAGCAGTGAAGCGCTTACGGGGGTGAGGGAGACCCAGTACTTC.

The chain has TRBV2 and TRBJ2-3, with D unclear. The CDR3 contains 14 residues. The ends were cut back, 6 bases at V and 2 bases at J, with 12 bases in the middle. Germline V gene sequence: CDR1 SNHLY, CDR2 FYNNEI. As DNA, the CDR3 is TGTGCCAGCAGCGATACAATTTCCACAGATACGCAGTATTTT. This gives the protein CASSDTISTDTQYF.

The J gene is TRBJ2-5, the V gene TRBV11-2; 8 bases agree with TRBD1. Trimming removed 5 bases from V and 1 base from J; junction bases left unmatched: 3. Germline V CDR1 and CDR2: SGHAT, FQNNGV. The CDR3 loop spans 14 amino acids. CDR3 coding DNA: TGTGCCAGCAGCCGGACAGGGCCCCAAGAGACCCAGTACTTC. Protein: CASSRTGPQETQYF.

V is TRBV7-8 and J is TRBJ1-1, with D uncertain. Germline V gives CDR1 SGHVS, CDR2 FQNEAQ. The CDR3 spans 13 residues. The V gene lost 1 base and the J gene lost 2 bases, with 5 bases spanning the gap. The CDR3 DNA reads TGTGCCAGCAGCTTAGAGGAAAACACTGAAGCTTTCTTT. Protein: CASSLEENTEAFF.

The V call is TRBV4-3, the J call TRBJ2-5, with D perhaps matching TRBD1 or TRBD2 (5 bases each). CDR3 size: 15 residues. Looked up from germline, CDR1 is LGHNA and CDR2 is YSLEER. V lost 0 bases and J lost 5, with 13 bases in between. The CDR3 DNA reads TGCGCCAGCAGCCAAGAGTTCCGGGGCAGGGAGACCCAGTACTTC. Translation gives CASSQEFRGRETQYF.

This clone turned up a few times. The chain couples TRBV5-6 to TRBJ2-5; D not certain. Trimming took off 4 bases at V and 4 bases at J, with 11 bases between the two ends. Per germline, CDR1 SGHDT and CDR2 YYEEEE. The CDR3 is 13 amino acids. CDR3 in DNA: TGTGCCAGCAGCCGTCTCCATGGAGAGACCCAGTACTTC. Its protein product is CASSRLHGETQYF.

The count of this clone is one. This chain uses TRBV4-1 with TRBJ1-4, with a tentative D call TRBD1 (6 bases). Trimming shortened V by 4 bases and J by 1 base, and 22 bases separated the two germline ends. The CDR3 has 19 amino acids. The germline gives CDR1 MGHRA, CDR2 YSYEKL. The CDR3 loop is CASSRFQGMTGLTNEKLFF. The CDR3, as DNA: TGCGCCAGCAGCCGCTTTCAGGGGATGACTGGGTTAACTAATGAAAAACTGTTTTTT.

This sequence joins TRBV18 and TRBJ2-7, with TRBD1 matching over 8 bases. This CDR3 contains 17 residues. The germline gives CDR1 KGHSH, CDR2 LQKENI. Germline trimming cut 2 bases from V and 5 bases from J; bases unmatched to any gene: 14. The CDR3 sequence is CASSPKIADRDFDEQYF. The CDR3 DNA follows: TGTGCCAGCTCACCAAAGATAGCGGACAGGGATTTCGACGAGCAGTACTTC.

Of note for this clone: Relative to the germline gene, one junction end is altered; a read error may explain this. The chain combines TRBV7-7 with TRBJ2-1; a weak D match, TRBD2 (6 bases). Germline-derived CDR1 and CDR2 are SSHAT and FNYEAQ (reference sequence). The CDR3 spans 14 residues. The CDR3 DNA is TGTGCTAGCAGCCAAGGGACTCCTTTCAATGAGCAGTTCTTC. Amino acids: CASSQGTPFNEQFF.

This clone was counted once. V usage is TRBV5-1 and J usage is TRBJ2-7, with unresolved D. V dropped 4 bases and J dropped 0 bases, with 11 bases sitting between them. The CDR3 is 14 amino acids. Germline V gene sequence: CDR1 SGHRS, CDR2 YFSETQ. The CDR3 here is CASSIQALSYEQYF. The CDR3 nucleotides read TGCGCCAGCAGCATCCAGGCCCTCTCCTACGAGCAGTACTTC.

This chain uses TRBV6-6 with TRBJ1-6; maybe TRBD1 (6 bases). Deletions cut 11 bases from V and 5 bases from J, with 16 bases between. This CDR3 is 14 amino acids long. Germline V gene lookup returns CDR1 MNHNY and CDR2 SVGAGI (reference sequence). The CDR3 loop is CACRGGANNSPLHF. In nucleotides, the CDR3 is TGTGCCTGCCGGGGGGGGGCGAATAATTCACCCCTCCACTTT.

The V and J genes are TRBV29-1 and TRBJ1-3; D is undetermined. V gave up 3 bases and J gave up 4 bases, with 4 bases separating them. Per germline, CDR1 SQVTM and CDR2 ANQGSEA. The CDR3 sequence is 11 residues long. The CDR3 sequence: CSVDGGNTIYF. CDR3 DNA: TGCAGCGTTGATGGGGGAAACACCATATATTTT.

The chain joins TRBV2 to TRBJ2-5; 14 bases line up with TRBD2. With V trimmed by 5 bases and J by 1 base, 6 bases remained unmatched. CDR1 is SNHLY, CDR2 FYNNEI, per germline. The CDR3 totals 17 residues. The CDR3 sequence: CASSFRLAGGSQETQYF. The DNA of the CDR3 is TGTGCCAGCAGTTTTAGACTAGCGGGGGGGTCCCAAGAGACCCAGTACTTC.

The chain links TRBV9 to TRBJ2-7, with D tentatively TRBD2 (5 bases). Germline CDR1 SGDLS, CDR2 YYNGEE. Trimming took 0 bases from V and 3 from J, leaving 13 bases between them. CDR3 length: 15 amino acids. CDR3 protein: CASSVAGGSNYEQYF. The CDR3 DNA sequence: TGTGCCAGCAGCGTAGCGGGTGGGAGCAACTACGAGCAGTACTTC. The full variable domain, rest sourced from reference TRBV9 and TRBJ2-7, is DSGVTQTPKHLITATGQRVTLRCSPRSGDLSVYWYQQSLDQGLQFLIQYYNGEERAKGNILERFSAQQFPDLHSELNLSSLELGDSALYFCASSVAGGSNYEQYFGPGTRLTVT.

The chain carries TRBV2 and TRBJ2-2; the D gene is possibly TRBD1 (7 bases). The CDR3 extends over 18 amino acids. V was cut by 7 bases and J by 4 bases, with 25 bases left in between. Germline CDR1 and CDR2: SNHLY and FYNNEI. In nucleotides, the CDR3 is TGTGCCAGCACCTCCACTGCCTCGGGCAGGGGGGTCACCGGGGAGCTGTTTTTT. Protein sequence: CASTSTASGRGVTGELFF.